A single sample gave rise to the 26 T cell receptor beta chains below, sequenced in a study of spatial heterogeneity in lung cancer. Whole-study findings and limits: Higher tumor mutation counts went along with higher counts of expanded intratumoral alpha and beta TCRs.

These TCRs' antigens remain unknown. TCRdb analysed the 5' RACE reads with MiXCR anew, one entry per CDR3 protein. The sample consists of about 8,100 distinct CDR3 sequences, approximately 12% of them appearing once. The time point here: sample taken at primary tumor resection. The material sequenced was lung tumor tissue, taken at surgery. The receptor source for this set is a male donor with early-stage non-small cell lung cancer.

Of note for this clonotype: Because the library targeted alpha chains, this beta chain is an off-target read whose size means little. The CDR3 protein is CASSLDLRGRVGQPQHF. The CDR3 bases are TGTGCCAGCAGTTTAGATCTACGGGGCAGGGTGGGACAGCCCCAGCATTTT. The V call is TRBV12-3 or TRBV12-4, the J call TRBJ1-5; D possibly corresponds to TRBD1 (5 bases). The V and J ends lost 1 base and 7 bases respectively, with 20 bases between them. The CDR3 extends over 17 amino acids.

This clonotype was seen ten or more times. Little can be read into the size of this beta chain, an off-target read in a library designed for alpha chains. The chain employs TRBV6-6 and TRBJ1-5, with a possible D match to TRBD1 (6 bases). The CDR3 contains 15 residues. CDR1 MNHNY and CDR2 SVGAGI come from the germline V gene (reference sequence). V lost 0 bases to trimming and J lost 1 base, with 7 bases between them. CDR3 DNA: TGTGCCAGCAGTTACTCAGGGGGAAGCAATCAGCCCCAGCATTTT. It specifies CASSYSGGSNQPQHF.

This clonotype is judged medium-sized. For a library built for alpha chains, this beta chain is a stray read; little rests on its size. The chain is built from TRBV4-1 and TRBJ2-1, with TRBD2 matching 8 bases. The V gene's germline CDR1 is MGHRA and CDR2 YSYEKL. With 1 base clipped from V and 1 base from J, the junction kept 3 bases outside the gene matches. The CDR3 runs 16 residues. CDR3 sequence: CASSQVSSGSYNEQFF. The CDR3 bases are TGCGCCAGCAGCCAAGTTTCTAGCGGGTCCTACAATGAGCAGTTCTTC.

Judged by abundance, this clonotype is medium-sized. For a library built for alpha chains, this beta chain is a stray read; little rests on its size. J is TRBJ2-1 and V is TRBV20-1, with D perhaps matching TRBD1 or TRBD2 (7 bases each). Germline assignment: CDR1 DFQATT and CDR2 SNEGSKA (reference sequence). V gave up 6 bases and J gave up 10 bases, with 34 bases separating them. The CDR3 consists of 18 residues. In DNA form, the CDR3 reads TGCAGTGCCAGGGGGTACGGAACAATGGCGGGAGCACGGGCGGAGCAGTTCTTC. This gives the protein CSARGYGTMAGARAEQFF.

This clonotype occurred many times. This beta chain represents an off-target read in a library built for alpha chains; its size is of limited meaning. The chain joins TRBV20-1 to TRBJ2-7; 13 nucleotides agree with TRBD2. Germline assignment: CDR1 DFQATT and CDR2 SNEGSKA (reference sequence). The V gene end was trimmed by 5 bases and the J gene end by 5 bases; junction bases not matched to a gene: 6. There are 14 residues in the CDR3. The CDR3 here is CSAGRTSGRDEQYF. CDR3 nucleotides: TGCAGTGCTGGGCGAACTAGCGGGAGGGACGAGCAGTACTTC.

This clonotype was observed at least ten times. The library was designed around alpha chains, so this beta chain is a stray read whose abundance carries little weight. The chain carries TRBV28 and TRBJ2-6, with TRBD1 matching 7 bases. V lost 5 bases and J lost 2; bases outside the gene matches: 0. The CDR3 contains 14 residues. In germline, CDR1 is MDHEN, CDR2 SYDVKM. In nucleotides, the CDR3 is TGTGCCAGCAGTACAGGGGCTGGGGCCAACGTCCTGACTTTC. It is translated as CASSTGAGANVLTF.

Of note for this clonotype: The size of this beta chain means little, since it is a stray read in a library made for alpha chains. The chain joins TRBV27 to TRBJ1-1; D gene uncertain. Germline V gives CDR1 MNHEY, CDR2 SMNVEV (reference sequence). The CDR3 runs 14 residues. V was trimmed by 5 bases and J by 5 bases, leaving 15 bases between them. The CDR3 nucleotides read TGTGCCAGCAGTGAACTAGGGCTGCGGACTGAAGCTTTCTTT. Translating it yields CASSELGLRTEAFF.

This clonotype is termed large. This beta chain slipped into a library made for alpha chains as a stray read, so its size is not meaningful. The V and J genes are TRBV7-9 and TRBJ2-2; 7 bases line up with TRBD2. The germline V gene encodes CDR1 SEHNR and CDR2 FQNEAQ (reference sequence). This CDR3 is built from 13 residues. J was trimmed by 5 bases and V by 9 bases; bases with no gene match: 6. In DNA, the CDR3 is TGTGCCAGGGGCGGGAGTTTTACCGGGGAGCTGTTTTTT. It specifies CARGGSFTGELFF.

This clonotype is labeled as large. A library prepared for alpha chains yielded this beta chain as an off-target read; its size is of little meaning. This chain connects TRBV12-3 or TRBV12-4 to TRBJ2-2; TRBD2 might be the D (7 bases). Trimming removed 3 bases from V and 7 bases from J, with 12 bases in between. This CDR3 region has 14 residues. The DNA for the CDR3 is TGTGCCAGCAGTTTGGGGGGGCGGCACGGGGAGCTGTTTTTT. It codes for CASSLGGRHGELFF.

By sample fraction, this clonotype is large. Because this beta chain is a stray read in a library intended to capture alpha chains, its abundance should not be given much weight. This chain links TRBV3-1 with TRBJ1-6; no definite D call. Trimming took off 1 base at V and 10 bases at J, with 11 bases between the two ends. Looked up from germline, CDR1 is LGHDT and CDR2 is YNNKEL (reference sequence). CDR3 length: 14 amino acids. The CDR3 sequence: CASSQGTGDSPLHF. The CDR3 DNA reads TGTGCCAGCAGCCAAGGGACGGGTGACTCACCCCTCCACTTT.

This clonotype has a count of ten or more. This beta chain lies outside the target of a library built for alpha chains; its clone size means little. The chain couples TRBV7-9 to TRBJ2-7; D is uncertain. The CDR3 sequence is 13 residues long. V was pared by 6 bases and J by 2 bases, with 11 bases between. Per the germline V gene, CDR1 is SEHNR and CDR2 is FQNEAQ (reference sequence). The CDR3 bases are TGTGCCAGCAGGCCCTCTAGTACCTACGAGCAGTACTTC. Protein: CASRPSSTYEQYF.

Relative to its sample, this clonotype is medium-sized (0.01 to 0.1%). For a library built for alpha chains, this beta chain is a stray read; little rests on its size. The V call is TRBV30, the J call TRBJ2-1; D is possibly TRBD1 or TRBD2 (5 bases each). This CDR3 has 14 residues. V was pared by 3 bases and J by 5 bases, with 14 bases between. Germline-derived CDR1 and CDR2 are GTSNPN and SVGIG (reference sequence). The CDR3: CAWRVGAGDNEQFF. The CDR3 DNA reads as TGTGCCTGGAGGGTTGGGGCCGGGGACAATGAGCAGTTCTTC.

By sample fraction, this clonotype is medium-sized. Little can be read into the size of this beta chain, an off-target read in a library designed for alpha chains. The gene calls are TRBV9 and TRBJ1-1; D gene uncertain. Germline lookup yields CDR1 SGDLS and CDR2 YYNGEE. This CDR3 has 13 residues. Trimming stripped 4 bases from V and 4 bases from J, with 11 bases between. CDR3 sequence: CASSSKVSTEAFF. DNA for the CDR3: TGTGCCAGCAGCTCTAAGGTCAGCACTGAAGCTTTCTTT.

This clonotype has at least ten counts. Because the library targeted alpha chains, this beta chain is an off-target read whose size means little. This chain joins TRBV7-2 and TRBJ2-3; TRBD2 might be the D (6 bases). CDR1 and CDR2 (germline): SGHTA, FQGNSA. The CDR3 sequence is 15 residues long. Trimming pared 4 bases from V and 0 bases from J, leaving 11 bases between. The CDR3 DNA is TGTGCCAGCAGCTCATGGACTACTAGCACAGATACGCAGTATTTT. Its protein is CASSSWTTSTDTQYF.

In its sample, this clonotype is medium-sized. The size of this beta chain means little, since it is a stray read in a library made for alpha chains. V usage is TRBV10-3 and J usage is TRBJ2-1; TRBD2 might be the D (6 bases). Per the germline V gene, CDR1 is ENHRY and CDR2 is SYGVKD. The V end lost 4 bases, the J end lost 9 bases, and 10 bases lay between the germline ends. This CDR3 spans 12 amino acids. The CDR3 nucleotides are TGTGCCATCAGTGTGGCTAGCGCTGAGCAGTTCTTC. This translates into CAISVASAEQFF.

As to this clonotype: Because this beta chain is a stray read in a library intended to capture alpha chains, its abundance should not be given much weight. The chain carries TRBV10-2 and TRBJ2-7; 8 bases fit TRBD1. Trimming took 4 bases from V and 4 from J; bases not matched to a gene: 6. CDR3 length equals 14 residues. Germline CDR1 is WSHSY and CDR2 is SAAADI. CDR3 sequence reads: CASSARDRSYEQYF. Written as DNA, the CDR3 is TGCGCCAGCAGTGCCCGGGACAGGAGTTACGAGCAGTACTTC.

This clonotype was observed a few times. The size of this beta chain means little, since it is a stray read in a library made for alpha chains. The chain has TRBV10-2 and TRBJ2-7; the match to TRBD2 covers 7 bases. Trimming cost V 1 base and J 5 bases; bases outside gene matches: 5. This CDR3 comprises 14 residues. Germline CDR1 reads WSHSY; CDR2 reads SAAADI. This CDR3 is CASSEWGSGDEQYF. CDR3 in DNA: TGCGCCAGCAGTGAGTGGGGGAGCGGGGACGAGCAGTACTTC.

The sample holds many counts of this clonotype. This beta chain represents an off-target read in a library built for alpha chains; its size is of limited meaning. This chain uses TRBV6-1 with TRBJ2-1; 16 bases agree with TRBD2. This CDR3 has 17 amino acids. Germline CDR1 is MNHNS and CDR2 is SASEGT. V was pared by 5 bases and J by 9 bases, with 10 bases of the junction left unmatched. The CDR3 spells CASSLGTSGRALSEQFF. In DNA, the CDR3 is TGTGCCAGCAGTTTAGGGACTAGCGGGAGGGCCTTAAGTGAGCAGTTCTTC.

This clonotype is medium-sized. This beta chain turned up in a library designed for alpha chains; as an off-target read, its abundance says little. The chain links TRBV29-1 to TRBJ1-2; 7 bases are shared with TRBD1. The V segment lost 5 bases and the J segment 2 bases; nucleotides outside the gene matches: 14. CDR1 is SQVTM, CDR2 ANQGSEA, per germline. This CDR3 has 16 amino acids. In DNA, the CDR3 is TGCAGCGTTCCCCAGAACCTACCGGGACAGAACTATGGCTACACCTTC. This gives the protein CSVPQNLPGQNYGYTF. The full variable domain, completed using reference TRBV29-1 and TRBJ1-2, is SAVISQKPSRDICQRGTSLTIQCQVDSQVTMMFWYRQQPGQSLTLIATANQGSEATYESGFVIDKFPISRPNLTFSTLTVSNMSPEDSSIYLCSVPQNLPGQNYGYTFGSGTRLTVV.

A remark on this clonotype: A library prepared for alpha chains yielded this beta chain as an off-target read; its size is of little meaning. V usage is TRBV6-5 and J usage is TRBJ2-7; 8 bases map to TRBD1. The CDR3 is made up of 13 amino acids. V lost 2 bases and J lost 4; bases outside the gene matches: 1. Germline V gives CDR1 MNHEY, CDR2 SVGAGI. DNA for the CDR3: TGTGCCAGCAGTTACCGACAGGGGTACGAGCAGTACTTC. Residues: CASSYRQGYEQYF.

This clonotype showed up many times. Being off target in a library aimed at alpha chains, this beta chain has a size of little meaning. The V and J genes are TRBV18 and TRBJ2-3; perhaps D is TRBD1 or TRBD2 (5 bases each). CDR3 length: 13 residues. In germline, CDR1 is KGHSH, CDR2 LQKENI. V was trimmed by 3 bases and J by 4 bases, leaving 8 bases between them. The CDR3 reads CASSPEGPDTQYF. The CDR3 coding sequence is TGTGCCAGCTCACCTGAGGGACCAGATACGCAGTATTTT.

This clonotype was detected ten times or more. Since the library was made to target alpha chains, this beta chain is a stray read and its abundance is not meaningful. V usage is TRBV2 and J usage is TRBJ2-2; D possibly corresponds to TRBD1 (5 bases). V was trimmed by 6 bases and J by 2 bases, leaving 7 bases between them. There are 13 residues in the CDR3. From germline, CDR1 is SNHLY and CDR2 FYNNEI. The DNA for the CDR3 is TGTGCCAGCAGCAGGGTTAACACCGGGGAGCTGTTTTTT. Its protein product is CASSRVNTGELFF.

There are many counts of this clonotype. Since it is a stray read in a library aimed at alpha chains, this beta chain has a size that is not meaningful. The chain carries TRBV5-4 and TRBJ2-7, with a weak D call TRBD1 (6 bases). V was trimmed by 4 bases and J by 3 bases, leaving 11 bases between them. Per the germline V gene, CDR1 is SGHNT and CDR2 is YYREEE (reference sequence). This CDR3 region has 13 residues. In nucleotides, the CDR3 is TGTGCCAGCAGCGCAGGGGACAACTACGAGCAGTACTTC. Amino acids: CASSAGDNYEQYF.

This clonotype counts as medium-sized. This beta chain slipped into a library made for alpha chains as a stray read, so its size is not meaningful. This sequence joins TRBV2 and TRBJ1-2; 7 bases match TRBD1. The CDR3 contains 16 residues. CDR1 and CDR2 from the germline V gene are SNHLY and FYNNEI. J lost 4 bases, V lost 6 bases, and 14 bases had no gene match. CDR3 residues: CASSDPGTAFTYGYTF. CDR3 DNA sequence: TGTGCCAGCAGCGACCCCGGGACAGCTTTTACCTATGGCTACACCTTC.

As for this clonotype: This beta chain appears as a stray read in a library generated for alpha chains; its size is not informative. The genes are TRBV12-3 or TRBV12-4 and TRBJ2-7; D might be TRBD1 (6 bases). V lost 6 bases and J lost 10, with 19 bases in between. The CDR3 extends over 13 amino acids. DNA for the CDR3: TGTGCCAGCAGCTGGGAGATACAGGGAAATCAGTACTTC. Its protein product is CASSWEIQGNQYF.

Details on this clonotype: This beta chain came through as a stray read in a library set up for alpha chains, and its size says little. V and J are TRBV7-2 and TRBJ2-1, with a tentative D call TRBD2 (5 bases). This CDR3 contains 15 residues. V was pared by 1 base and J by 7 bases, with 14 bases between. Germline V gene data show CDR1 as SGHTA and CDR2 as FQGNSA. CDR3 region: CASSLGVGEGNEQFF. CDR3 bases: TGTGCCAGCAGCTTAGGGGTCGGGGAAGGGAATGAGCAGTTCTTC. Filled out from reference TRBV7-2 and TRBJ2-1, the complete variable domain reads GAGVSQSPSNKVTEKGKDVELRCDPISGHTALYWYRQSLGQGLEFLIYFQGNSAPDKSGLPSDRFSAERTGGSVSTLTIQRTQQEDSAVYLCASSLGVGEGNEQFFGPGTRLTVL.